This T cell receptor beta chain is drawn from a study of Graves' ophthalmopathy and Graves' hyperthyroidism. About the research overall: Peripheral blood was obtained at first diagnosis, ahead of any treatment.

This clonotype was observed at least ten times. CDR3 regions of TCR beta were amplified from RNA transcripts. HTBI-primed RT-PCR formed the first round, and a multiplex PCR formed the second. TCRdb ran MiXCR on the multiplex PCR reads and lists one entry per CDR3 protein. Of around 470,000 distinct CDR3 sequences in the sample, 13% to 15% were seen once. This clonotype was sampled from a woman in her twenties or thirties with Graves' ophthalmopathy. Sequenced: blood.

The CDR3, as DNA: TGCGCCAGCAGCTTGGTTGGAGAGGGCTACACCTTC. Protein sequence: CASSLVGEGYTF. The chain links TRBV5-1 to TRBJ1-2; D remains ambiguous. V was trimmed by 0 bases and J by 8 bases, leaving 8 bases between them. Germline lookup yields CDR1 SGHRS and CDR2 YFSETQ. The CDR3 is 12 residues long.